This T cell receptor (beta chain) was recorded in a study of T cells after somatic rescue of genetic block. The length of the CDR3 is 11 residues. Trimming pared 3 bases from V and 4 bases from J, leaving 6 bases between. Germline lookup yields CDR1 DFQATT and CDR2 SNEGSKA (reference sequence). Measured with immunoSEQ multiplex PCR; TCRdb has only the in-frame clones, and not every one. The sample contains 9,500 to 14,000 clones, about 81% of which appear only once. This clone came up a few times. The specimen sequenced was peripheral blood mononuclear cells (PBMCs). The source is a boy aged 5-17 years. The rearrangement joins TRBV20-1 to TRBJ1-1; D call uncertain. For the CDR3, the DNA is TGCAGTGCTAGTTCGCCCACTGAAGCTTTCTTT. Encoded protein: CSASSPTEAFF.